The 6 T cell receptor delta chains in this list originate from one sample, sequenced in a study of γδ T cells in repeated Plasmodium falciparum infection. Gammadelta T cells were flow-sorted from PBMC into Vgamma9/Vdelta2+ and Vdelta2-negative populations for bulk analysis. TCRdb made new clone calls on the multiplex PCR reads using CATT. Here the sample spans 45,000 to 60,000 delta-chain clones, roughly 1.9% being singletons. Sequences were obtained from gamma-delta T cells from blood. These receptors all come from a pool of human donors (malaria-infected and uninfected, not separated).

By sample share, this clone is medium-sized. This sample includes further DNA sequences coding for the same CDR3. The V call is TRDV1, the J call TRDJ1; TRDD3 agrees at 8 bases. Trimming cost V 4 bases and J 0 bases; bases outside gene matches: 19. From germline, CDR1 is TSWWSYY and CDR2 QGS. This CDR3 is 20 amino acids long. The CDR3 DNA reads as TGTGCTCTTGGGGGGATTCTCCTCCCGGGATACGCCTCCTACACCGATAAACTCATCTTT. Translating gives CALGGILLPGYASYTDKLIF.

Many counts were recorded for this clone. TCRdb's protein for this DNA is that of a much larger clone and differs from the translation at residue 12, likely a read error; the protein shown is the DNA translation. The gene calls are TRDV1 and TRDJ1; 8 positions agree with TRDD3. Germline V gene sequence: CDR1 TSWWSYY, CDR2 QGS. The CDR3 consists of 20 residues. V lost 2 bases, J lost 0 bases, and 17 bases stayed unmatched. CDR3 loop: CALGEGLPYWGVPYTDKLIF. In DNA form, the CDR3 reads TGTGCTCTTGGGGAAGGTCTACCGTACTGGGGGGTACCGTACACCGATAAACTCATCTTT.

Notes on this clone: A read error is the likely source, as a far larger clone sits one nucleotide away. Other DNA sequences of this sample code for an identical CDR3. The chain combines TRDV3 with TRDJ1; tentatively, D is TRDD2 (6 bases). TCRdb leaves out the J gene; it was filled in here by matching the DNA to germline. With 4 bases removed from V and 5 bases from J, the gap between germline ends came to 17 bases. Germline V CDR1 and CDR2: TVYSNPD, GDNSRS (reference sequence). The CDR3 is 13 residues long. CDR3 loop: CASTAFRGDKLIF. DNA for the CDR3: TGTGCCTCCACGGCCTTCCGGGGAGATAAACTCATCTTT.

As for this clone: A read error is the likely source, as a far larger clone sits one nucleotide away. Other DNA sequences within the sample encode an identical CDR3. The chain is built from TRDV1 and TRDJ1; possible D gene TRDD3, 6 bases. No J segment appears in TCRdb, so it was assigned here by matching the sequence to germline. This CDR3 is 21 amino acids long. Trimming stripped 5 bases from V and 10 bases from J, with 41 bases between. CDR1 is TSWWSYY and CDR2 is QGS in the germline V gene. The CDR3 here is CALGRFLLGLGMPHQHIGLIF. The CDR3 region has the DNA TGTGCTCTTGGGAGGTTTCTCTTAGGGCTGGGGATGCCCCATCAGCATATAGGACTCATCTTT.

This clone was counted many times. This likely traces to a read error, being one base from a far larger clone. Additional DNA sequences in this sample encode the identical CDR3. The chain combines TRDV1 with TRDJ1; 9 bases agree with TRDD3. The J gene, not given by TCRdb, was assigned here from a germline match of the nucleotide sequence. CDR3 length equals 23 residues. Germline V gene sequence: CDR1 TSWWSYY, CDR2 QGS. J was trimmed by 1 base and V by 3 bases; bases with no gene match: 27. The DNA for the CDR3 is TGTGCTCTTGGGGAGCAAGTTTTCCTTTCATTTCCACTGGGGGACCGTTGCACCGATAAACTCATCTTT. This codes for CALGEQVFLSFPLGDRCTDKLIF.

Many counts were recorded for this clone. A far larger clone is one base from this, pointing to a likely read error. This chain links TRDV2 with TRDJ1, with D perhaps matching TRDD3 (5 bases). This CDR3 is 13 amino acids long. In germline, CDR1 is GEAIGNYY, CDR2 EKD. The CDR3 DNA is TGTGCCTGTGACCAGATGGGGAAAGATAAACTCACCTTT. Its translation is CACDQMGKDKLTF.